One sample yielded the 9 T cell receptor beta chains listed below, sequenced in a study of cytomegalovirus exposure and HLA in healthy donors. Measured with immunoSEQ multiplex PCR; TCRdb has only the in-frame clones, and not every one. The sample lists about 180,000 clones, about 89% seen once, with less than 3.5% in the top ten. Specimen: PBMCs. Receptor source: a man aged 18 to 30 in good health and CMV-seropositive.

The rearrangement joins TRBV5-1 to TRBJ1-2; 9 bases are shared with TRBD1. This CDR3 is 16 amino acids long. Germline CDR1 and CDR2: SGHRS and YFSETQ. Losses at the gene ends were 0 bases for V and 8 bases for J; bases not matched to a gene: 11. The CDR3 DNA reads TGCGCCAGCAGCTTGGACTCAGCGGGACAGGGTGGAGGCTACACCTTC. Its protein is CASSLDSAGQGGGYTF.

The chain combines TRBV16 with TRBJ2-7, with D maybe TRBD2 (5 bases). The CDR3 extends over 13 amino acids. V shed 5 bases and J shed 2 bases, with 10 bases lying between them. Germline V gene sequence: CDR1 KGHSY, CDR2 FQNENV. CDR3 protein: CASSEDWTYEQYF. CDR3 nucleotide sequence: TGTGCCAGCAGCGAGGACTGGACCTACGAGCAGTACTTC.

This clone was found once. The rearrangement uses TRBV14 and TRBJ2-5; unclear D gene. Germline loops: CDR1 SGHDN, CDR2 FVKESK. The ends were cut back, 3 bases at V and 0 bases at J, with 14 bases in the middle. The CDR3 has 16 residues. The CDR3 is CASSQVVKPYQETQYF. CDR3 DNA sequence: TGTGCCAGCAGCCAGGTAGTTAAGCCGTACCAAGAGACCCAGTACTTC.

This chain connects TRBV4-3 to TRBJ2-3, with no clear D. The CDR3 totals 13 residues. Trimming shortened V by 1 base and J by 4 bases, and 6 bases separated the two germline ends. Germline CDR1 reads LGHNA; CDR2 reads YSLEER. In nucleotides, the CDR3 is TGCGCCAGCAGCCAAGGGCTGCCAGATACGCAGTATTTT. Protein product: CASSQGLPDTQYF.

This chain joins TRBV5-6 and TRBJ1-1; D is unresolved. There are 13 residues in the CDR3. Trimming removed 4 bases at V and 1 base at J, with 8 bases between. The germline CDR1 and CDR2 sequences are SGHDT and YYEEEE. DNA for the CDR3: TGTGCCAGCAGCATCCTAGCGAACACTGAAGCTTTCTTT. This codes for CASSILANTEAFF.

V and J are TRBV7-6 and TRBJ2-3, with 7 bases that match TRBD2. In germline, CDR1 is SGHVS, CDR2 FNYEAQ. This CDR3 comprises 15 residues. The junction had 11 bases not matched to a gene; V was cut back by 5 bases and J by 6 bases. CDR3 sequence reads: CASSLTGGGRDTQYF. CDR3 DNA sequence: TGTGCCAGCAGCCTCACGGGGGGAGGAAGGGATACGCAGTATTTT.

The rearrangement uses TRBV11-2 and TRBJ2-7, with a possible D match to TRBD1 (5 bases). The CDR3 spans 18 residues. The ends were cut back, 0 bases at V and 2 bases at J, with 20 bases in the middle. From germline, CDR1 is SGHAT and CDR2 FQNNGV. The CDR3 spells CASSLDNPAPLQAYEQYF. CDR3 bases: TGTGCCAGCAGCTTAGATAACCCCGCCCCATTACAGGCCTACGAGCAGTACTTC.

The chain has TRBV4-2 and TRBJ2-3; D might be TRBD1 (5 bases). Germline values: CDR1 LGHNA, CDR2 YNFKEQ. The CDR3 sequence is 15 residues long. The ends were cut back, 1 base at V and 5 bases at J, with 13 bases in the middle. CDR3 region: CASSQGGSAKDTQYF. The CDR3 region has the DNA TGTGCCAGCAGCCAAGGGGGCAGCGCGAAAGATACGCAGTATTTT.

V usage is TRBV4-1 and J usage is TRBJ1-1; no firm D call. Deletions cut 4 bases from V and 3 bases from J, with 12 bases between. Germline values: CDR1 MGHRA, CDR2 YSYEKL. CDR3 size: 14 residues. This CDR3 reads CASSRGGFDTEAFF. CDR3 nucleotide sequence: TGCGCCAGCAGCCGGGGAGGTTTTGACACTGAAGCTTTCTTT.